The clone carrying this T cell receptor beta chain came up a few times. TCRdb passed the reads through MiXCR, listing each CDR3 protein once. This sample yields 150,000 to 200,000 distinct CDR3 sequences, of which about 21% are seen a single time; about 3% belongs to the top ten. These data belong to a study of T cell repertoires in cytomegalovirus infection. V lost 0 bases to trimming and J lost 0 bases, with 11 bases between them. Germline V lookup: CDR1 LNHDA, CDR2 SQIVND (reference sequence). The CDR3 runs 16 residues. Source material: PBMCs. The chain joins TRBV19 to TRBJ2-5; perhaps TRBD1 as D (6 bases). This TCR derives from a human donor in good health (CMV status not recorded). Some clones in this sample may be carry-over from other donors' samples. The CDR3 spells CASSIDLGTYQETQYF. The CDR3 nucleotides read TGTGCCAGTAGTATAGATCTCGGGACATACCAAGAGACCCAGTACTTC.